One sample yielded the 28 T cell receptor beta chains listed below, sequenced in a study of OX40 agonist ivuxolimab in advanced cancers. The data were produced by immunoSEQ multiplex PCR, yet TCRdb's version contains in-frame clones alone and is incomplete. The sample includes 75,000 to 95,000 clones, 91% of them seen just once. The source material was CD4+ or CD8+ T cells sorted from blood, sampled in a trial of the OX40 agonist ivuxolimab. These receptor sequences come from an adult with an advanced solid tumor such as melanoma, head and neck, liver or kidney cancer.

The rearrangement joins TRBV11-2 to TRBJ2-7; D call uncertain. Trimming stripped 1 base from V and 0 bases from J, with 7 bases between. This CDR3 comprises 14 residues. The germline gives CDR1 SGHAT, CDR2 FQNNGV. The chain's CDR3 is CASSLGSGSYEQYF. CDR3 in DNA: TGTGCCAGCAGCTTAGGGTCAGGCTCCTACGAGCAGTACTTC.

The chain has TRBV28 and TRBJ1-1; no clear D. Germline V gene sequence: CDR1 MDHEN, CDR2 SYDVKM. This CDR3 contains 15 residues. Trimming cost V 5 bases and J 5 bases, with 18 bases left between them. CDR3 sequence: CASSISSLGLTEAFF. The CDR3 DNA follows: TGTGCCAGCAGTATCTCATCGTTAGGTTTGACTGAAGCTTTCTTT.

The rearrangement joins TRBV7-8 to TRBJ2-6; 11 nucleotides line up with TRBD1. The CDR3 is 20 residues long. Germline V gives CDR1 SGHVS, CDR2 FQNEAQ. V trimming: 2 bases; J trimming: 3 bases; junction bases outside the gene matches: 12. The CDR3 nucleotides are TGTGCCAGCAGCTTACCCCCTTGGACAGGGGGCGCGGATGGGGCCAACGTCCTGACTTTC. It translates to CASSLPPWTGGADGANVLTF.

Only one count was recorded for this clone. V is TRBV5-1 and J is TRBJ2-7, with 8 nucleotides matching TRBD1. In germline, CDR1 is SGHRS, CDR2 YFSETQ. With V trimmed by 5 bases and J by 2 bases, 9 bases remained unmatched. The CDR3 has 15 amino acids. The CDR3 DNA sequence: TGCGCCAGCAGTAACGGACAGGGTGGTCCCTACGAGCAGTACTTC. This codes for CASSNGQGGPYEQYF.

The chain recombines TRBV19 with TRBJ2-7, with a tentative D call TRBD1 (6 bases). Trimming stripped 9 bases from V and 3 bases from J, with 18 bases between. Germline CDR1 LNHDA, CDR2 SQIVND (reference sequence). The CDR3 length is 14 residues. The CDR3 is CARKTGCVRYEQYF. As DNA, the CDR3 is TGTGCCAGAAAAACAGGGTGCGTGCGCTACGAGCAGTACTTC.

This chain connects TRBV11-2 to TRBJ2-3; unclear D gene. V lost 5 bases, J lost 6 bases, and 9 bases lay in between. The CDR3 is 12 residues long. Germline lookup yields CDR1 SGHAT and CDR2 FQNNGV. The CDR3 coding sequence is TGTGCCAGCAGCAACCGGCTTGATACGCAGTATTTT. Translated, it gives CASSNRLDTQYF.

CDR3 sequence (DNA): TGTGCCATCACTGGGGACAGGGGACAGAGCACAGATACGCAGTATTTT. It is translated as CAITGDRGQSTDTQYF. The chain carries TRBV10-3 and TRBJ2-3; 10 bases are a match to TRBD1. CDR1 ENHRY and CDR2 SYGVKD come from the germline V gene. V lost 7 bases to trimming and J lost 0 bases; unmatched junction nucleotides: 7. The CDR3 totals 16 residues.

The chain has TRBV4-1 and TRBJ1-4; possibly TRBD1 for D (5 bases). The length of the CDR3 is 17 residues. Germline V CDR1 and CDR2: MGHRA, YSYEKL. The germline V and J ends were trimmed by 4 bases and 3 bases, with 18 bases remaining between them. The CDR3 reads CASSPWGTLSANEKLFF. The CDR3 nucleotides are TGCGCCAGCAGCCCGTGGGGGACCCTATCTGCTAATGAAAAACTGTTTTTT.

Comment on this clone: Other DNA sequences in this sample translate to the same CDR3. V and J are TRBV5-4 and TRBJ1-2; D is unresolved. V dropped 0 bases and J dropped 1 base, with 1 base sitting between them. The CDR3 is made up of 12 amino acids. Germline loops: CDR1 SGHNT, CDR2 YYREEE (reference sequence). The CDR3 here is CASSLDNYGYTF. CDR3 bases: TGTGCCAGCAGCTTGGATAACTATGGCTACACCTTC.

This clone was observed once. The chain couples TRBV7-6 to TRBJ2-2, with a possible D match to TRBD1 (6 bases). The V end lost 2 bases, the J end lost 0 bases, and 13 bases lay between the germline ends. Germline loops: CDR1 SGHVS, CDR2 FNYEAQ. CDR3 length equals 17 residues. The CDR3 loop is CASSLQAGQTNTGELFF. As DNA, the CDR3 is TGTGCCAGCAGCTTACAGGCAGGACAGACGAACACCGGGGAGCTGTTTTTT.

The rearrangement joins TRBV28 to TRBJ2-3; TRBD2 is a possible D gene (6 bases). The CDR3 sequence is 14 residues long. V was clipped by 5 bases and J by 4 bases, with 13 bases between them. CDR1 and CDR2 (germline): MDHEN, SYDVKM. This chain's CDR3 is CASSATRRPDTQYF. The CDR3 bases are TGTGCCAGCAGTGCGACTAGGCGGCCAGATACGCAGTATTTT.

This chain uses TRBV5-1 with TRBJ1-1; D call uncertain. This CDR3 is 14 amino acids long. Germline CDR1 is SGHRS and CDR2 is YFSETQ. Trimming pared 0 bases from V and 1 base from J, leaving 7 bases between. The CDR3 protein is CASSLATANTEAFF. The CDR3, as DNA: TGCGCCAGCAGCTTGGCTACTGCGAACACTGAAGCTTTCTTT.

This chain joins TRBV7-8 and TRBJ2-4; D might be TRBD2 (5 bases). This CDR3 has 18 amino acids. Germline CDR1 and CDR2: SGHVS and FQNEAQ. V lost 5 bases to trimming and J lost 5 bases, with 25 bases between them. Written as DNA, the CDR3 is TGTGCCAGCAGCCTCGCTCGGGCCGGGAAGTTTTTCGAAAACATTCAGTACTTC. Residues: CASSLARAGKFFENIQYF.

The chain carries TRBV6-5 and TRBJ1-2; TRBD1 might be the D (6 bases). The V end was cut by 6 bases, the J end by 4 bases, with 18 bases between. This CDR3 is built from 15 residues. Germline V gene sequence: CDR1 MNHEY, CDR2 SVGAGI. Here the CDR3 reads CASSSPGAPSYGYTF. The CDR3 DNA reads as TGTGCCAGCAGCTCCCCGGGGGCCCCCAGCTATGGCTACACCTTC.

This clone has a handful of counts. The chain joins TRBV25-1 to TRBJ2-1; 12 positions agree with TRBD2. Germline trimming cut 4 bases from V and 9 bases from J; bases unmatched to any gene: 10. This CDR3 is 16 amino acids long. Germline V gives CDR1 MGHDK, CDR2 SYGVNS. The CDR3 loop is CASSAPSSGRGGEQFF. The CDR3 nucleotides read TGTGCCAGCAGTGCCCCTTCTAGCGGGAGGGGGGGTGAGCAGTTCTTC.

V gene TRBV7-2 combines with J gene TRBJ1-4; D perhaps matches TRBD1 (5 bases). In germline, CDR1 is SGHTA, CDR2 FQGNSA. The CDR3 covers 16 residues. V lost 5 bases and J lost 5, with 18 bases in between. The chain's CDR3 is CASSPGVGDPNEKLFF. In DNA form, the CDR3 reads TGTGCCAGCAGCCCGGGGGTGGGGGACCCAAATGAAAAACTGTTTTTT.

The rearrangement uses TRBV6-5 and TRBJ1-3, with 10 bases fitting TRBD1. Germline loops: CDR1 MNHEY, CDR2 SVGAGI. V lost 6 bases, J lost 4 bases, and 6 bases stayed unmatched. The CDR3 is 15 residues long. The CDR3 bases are TGTGCCAGCAGGAGACAGGGGGCGAAGGGAAACACCATATATTTT. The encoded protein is CASRRQGAKGNTIYF.

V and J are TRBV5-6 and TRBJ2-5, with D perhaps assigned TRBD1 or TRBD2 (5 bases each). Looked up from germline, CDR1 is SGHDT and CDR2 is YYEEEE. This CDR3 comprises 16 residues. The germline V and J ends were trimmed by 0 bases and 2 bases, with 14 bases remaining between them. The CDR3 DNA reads TGTGCCAGCAGCTTGGGGCACTTGGGGGATCAAGAGACCCAGTACTTC. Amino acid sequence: CASSLGHLGDQETQYF.

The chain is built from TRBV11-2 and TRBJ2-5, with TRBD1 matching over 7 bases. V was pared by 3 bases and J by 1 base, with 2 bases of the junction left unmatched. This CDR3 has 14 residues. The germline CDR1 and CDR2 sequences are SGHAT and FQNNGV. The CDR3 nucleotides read TGTGCCAGCAGCTTTGGGACAGCCCAAGAGACCCAGTACTTC. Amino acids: CASSFGTAQETQYF. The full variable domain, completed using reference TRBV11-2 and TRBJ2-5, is EAGVAQSPRYKIIEKRQSVAFWCNPISGHATLYWYQQILGQGPKLLIQFQNNGVVDDSQLPKDRFSAERLKGVDSTLKIQPAKLEDSAVYLCASSFGTAQETQYFGPGTRLLVL.

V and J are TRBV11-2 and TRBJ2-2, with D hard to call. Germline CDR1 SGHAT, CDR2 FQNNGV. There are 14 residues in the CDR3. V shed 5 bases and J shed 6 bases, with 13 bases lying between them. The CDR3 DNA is TGTGCCAGCAGCCCACTCTACACGGCCGGGGAGCTGTTTTTT. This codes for CASSPLYTAGELFF.

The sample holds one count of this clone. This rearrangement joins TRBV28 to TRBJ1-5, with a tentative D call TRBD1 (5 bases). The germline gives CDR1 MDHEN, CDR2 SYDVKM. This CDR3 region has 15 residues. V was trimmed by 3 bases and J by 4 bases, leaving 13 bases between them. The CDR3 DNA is TGTGCCAGCAGTTTCGGGACGGGGTTGAATCAGCCCCAGCATTTT. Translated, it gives CASSFGTGLNQPQHF.

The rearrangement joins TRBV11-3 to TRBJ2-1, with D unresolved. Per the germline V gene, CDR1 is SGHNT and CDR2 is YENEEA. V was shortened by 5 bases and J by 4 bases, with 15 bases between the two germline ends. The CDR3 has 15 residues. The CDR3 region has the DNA TGTGCCAGCAGCCCCGAGGAGCTCAGATACAATGAGCAGTTCTTC. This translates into CASSPEELRYNEQFF. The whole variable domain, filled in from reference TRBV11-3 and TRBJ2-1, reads EAGVVQSPRYKIIEKKQPVAFWCNPISGHNTLYWYLQNLGQGPELLIRYENEEAVDDSQLPKDRFSAERLKGVDSTLKIQPAELGDSAVYLCASSPEELRYNEQFFGPGTRLTVL.

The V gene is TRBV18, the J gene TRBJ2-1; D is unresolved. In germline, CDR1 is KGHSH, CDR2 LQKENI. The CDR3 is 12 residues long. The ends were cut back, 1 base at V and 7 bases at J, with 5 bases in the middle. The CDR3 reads CASSPRENEQFF. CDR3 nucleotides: TGTGCCAGCTCACCACGGGAAAATGAGCAGTTCTTC.

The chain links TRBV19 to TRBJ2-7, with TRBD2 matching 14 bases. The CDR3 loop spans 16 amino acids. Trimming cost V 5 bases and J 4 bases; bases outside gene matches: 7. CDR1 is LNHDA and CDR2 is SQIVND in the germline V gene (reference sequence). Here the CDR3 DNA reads TGTGCCAGTAGTGCGGGGACTAGCGGGAGTAGGTACGAGCAGTACTTC. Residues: CASSAGTSGSRYEQYF.

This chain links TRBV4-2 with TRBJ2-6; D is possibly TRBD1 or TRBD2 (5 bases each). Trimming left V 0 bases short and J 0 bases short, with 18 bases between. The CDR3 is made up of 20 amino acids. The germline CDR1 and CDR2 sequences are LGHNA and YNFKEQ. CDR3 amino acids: CASSQDIPGSRLSGANVLTF. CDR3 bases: TGTGCCAGCAGCCAAGATATCCCAGGGAGCCGTCTCTCTGGGGCCAACGTCCTGACTTTC.

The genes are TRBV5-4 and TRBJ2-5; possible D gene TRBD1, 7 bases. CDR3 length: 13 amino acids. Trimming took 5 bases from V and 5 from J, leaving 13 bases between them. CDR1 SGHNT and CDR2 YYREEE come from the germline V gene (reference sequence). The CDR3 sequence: CASRFAGGETQYF. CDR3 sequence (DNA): TGTGCCAGCAGATTTGCAGGGGGGGAGACCCAGTACTTC.

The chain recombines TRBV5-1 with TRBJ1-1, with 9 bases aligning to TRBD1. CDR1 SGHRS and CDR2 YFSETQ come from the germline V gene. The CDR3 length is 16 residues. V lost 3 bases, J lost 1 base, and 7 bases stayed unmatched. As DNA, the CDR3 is TGCGCCAGCAGCTCCGGGACAGGGAACCAGAACACTGAAGCTTTCTTT. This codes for CASSSGTGNQNTEAFF.

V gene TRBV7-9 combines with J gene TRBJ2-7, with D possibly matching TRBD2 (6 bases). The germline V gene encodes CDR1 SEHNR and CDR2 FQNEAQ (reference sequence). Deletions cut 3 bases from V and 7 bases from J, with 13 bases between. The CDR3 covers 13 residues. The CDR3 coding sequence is TGTGCCAGCAGCTTGGGACTGGATGAAGAGCAGTACTTC. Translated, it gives CASSLGLDEEQYF.